The entry that follows covers one TCR beta chain sequence. Its antigen is unknown. It has no much larger one-base neighbor in the sample; base qualities were not kept. The trial excluded patients who had a history of autoimmune disease or were on systemic immunosuppression. Peripheral blood for TCR sequencing was collected from all dose cohorts at baseline, on cycle 4 day 1, and on cycle 7 day 1. The samples were taken from a phase I, first-in-human, multicenter, open-label dose-escalation trial of ivuxolimab. Adults with locally advanced or metastatic melanoma, renal cell, hepatocellular, or head and neck squamous cell carcinoma were enrolled in the trial. Before TCR sequencing, CD4+ T cells and CD8+ T cells from peripheral blood were sorted into separate populations. A distance of 17 bases separates the germline ends of V and J, which lose 5 bases and 4 bases respectively. CDR1 and CDR2 are read off the germline V gene (reference sequence) as MNHEY and SMNVEV. CDR3 length: 15 amino acids, cysteine to phenylalanine. Solely the CDR3 DNA is kept, with 45 bases framed from the first base.

These data come from a study of OX40 agonist ivuxolimab in advanced cancers. A note on the overall study: The costimulatory receptor OX40 (CD134) was targeted by ivuxolimab, a fully human IgG2 agonistic monoclonal antibody. Intravenous ivuxolimab was administered to patients every 2 weeks at six dose levels: 0.01, 0.1, 0.3, 1.5, 3 and 10 mg/kg. Of the 50 to 55 dose-escalation patients, hepatocellular carcinoma was present in about 19, melanoma in around 15, renal cell carcinoma in 9 and head and neck cancer in 9. In the dose-escalation cohort, 75% to 85% of patients were male, and the mean age was 60 years with a range of roughly 20 to 80. Prior anti-PD-1, anti-PD-L1 or anti-CTLA-4 therapy was permitted, and about two fifths of dose-escalation patients had received checkpoint inhibitors. Partial responses were achieved by three dose-escalation patients, of whom one had hepatocellular carcinoma and two had cutaneous melanoma. Peripheral TCRbeta sequencing was intended to test whether TCR sequence diversity was altered and clonal T-cell expansion was caused by ivuxolimab. The paper reports the monotherapy dose-escalation portion (N ≈ 52 patients) of the phase I ivuxolimab trial.

To sequence the TCRbeta CDR3 region, genomic DNA was isolated from the sorted cells. The immunoSEQ Assay was used to sequence the TCRbeta CDR3 regions. TCRdb holds this immuneACCESS table with in-frame rearrangements only. Some clones are missing; in checked studies, unresolved V genes explain under half, and the rest has no known cause. The sample has roughly 120,000 clones on record, around 89% of them singletons. The ten largest clones add up to around 0.57% of the sample. The investigation overall reported the following: After ivuxolimab, expanded clones were on average more numerous among CD8+ T cells than among CD4+ T cells. At doses of 0.1 to 3.0 mg/kg, clonal expansion of both CD4+ and CD8+ T cells in blood was seen between baseline and week 6. The antigen specificity of the peripheral T cells that underwent clonal expansion was not determined. In the 0.1-3.0 mg/kg groups, partial responders had among the lowest normalized peripheral clonal expansion, particularly in CD8+ T cells. Low levels of normalized T-cell clonal expansion were also seen in some patients who did not respond.

The V gene is TRBV27 and the J gene is TRBJ1-1; perhaps TRBD1 is the D gene, with 6 bases matching. This TCR derives from an adult with an advanced solid tumor such as melanoma, head and neck, liver or kidney cancer. The sample here was CD4+ or CD8+ T cells sorted from blood, taken in a trial of the OX40 agonist ivuxolimab. The DNA is as follows: TGTGCCAGCAGTCTACAAGGGGGGCGCGTCACTGAAGCTTTCTTT. Its product reads: CASSLQGGRVTEAFF.